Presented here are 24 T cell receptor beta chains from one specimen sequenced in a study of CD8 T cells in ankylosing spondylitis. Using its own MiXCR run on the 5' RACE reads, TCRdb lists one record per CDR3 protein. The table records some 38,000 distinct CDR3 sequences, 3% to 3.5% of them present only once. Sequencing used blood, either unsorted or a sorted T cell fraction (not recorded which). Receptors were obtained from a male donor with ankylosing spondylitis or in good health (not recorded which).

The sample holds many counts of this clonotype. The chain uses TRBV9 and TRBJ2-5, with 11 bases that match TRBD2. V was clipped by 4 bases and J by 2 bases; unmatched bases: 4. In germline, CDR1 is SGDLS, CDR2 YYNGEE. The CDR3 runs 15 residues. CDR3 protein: CASSTGLAAQETQYF. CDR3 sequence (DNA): TGTGCCAGCAGCACGGGACTAGCGGCTCAAGAGACCCAGTACTTC.

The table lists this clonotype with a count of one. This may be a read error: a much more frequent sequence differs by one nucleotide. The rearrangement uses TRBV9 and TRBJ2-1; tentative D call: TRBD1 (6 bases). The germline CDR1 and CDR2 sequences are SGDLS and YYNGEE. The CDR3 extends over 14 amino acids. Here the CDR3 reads CASSRGRGHDEQSF. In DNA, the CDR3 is TGTGCCAGCAGCCGGGGCAGGGGTCACGATGAGCAGTCCTTC.

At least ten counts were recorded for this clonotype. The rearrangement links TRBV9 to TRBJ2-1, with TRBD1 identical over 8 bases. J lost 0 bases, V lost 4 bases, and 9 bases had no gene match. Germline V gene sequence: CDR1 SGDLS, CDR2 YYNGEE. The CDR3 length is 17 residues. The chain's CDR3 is CASSPFDRGGSYNEQFF. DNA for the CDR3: TGTGCCAGCAGCCCTTTTGACAGGGGAGGCTCCTACAATGAGCAGTTCTTC.

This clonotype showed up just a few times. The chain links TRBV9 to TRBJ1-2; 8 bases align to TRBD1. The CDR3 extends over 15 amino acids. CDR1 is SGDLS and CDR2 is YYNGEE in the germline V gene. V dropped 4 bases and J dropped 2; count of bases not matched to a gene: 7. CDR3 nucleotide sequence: TGTGCCAGCAGCCCAGCCGGGACAGGCAACTATGGCTACACCTTC. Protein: CASSPAGTGNYGYTF.

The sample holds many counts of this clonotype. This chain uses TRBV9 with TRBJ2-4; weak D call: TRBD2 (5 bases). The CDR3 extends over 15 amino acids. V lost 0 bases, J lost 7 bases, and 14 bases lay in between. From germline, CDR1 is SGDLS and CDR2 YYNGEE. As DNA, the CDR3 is TGTGCCAGCAGCGTAGGAGGCCCGGGGTTGAACATTCAGTACTTC. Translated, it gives CASSVGGPGLNIQYF.

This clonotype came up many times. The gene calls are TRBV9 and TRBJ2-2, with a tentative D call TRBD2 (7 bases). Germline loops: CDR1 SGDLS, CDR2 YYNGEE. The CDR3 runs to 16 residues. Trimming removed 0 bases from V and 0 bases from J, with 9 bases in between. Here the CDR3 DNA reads TGTGCCAGCAGCGTAGCCGGGGGGCCGAACACCGGGGAGCTGTTTTTT. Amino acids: CASSVAGGPNTGELFF.

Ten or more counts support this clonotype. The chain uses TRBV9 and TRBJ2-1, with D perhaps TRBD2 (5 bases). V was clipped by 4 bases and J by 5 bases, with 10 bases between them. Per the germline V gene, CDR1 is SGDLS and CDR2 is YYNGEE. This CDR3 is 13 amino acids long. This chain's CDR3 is CASSPSIDNEQFF. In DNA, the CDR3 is TGTGCCAGCAGCCCTAGCATAGACAATGAGCAGTTCTTC.

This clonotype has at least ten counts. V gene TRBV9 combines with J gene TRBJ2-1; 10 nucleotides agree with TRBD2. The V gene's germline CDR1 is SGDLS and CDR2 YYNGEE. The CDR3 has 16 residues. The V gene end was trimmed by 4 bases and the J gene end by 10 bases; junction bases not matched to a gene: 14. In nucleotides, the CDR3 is TGTGCCAGCAGCCCCCGGCGGGCTAGCGGGAGAGAAGAGCAGTTCTTC. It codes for CASSPRRASGREEQFF.

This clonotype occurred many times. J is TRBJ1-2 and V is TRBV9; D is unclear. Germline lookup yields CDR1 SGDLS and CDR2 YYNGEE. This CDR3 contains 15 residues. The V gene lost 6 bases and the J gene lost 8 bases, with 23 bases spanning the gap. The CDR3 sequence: CASNQDGMAVRGYTF. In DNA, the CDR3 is TGTGCCAGCAACCAAGACGGGATGGCAGTTCGCGGCTACACCTTC.

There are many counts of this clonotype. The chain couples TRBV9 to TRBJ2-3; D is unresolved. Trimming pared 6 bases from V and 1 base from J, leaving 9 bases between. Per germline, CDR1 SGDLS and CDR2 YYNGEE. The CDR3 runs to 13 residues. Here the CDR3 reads CASNSGGTDTQYF. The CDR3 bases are TGTGCCAGCAATTCGGGTGGCACAGATACGCAGTATTTT.

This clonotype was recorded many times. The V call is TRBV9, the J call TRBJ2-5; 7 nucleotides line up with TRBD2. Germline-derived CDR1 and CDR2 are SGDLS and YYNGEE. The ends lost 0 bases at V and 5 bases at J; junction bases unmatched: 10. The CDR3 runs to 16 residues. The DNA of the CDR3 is TGTGCCAGCAGCGTAGGCGGGAGCGGGGTTCGGGAGACCCAGTACTTC. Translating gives CASSVGGSGVRETQYF.

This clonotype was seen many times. The CDR3 DNA follows: TGTGCCAGCAGCGTAACAGGAGCGGGAGTGGGCACAGATACGCAGTATTTT. Translating gives CASSVTGAGVGTDTQYF. V gene TRBV9 combines with J gene TRBJ2-3; 8 positions match TRBD2. V lost 1 base to trimming and J lost 1 base; unmatched junction nucleotides: 8. There are 17 residues in the CDR3. Germline V CDR1 and CDR2: SGDLS, YYNGEE.

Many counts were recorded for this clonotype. This chain's CDR3 is CASSLQSSGLRYEQYV. The CDR3 DNA follows: TGTGCCAGCAGCCTTCAGTCTTCCGGGCTACGTTACGAGCAGTACGTC. This sequence joins TRBV14 and TRBJ2-7; no clear D gene. Per germline, CDR1 SGHDN and CDR2 FVKESK. The V end lost 4 bases, the J end lost 4 bases, and 20 bases lay between the germline ends. The CDR3 contains 16 residues.

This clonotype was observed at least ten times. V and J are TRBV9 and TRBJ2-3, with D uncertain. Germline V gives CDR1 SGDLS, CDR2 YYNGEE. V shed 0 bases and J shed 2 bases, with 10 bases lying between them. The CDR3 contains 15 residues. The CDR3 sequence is CASSVANTFTDTQYF. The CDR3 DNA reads TGTGCCAGCAGCGTAGCGAACACTTTCACAGATACGCAGTATTTT.

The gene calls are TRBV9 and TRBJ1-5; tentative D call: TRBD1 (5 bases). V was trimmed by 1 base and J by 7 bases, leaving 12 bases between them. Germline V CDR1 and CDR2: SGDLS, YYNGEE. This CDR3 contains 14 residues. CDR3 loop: CASSVTRDGQPQHF. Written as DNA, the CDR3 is TGTGCCAGCAGCGTAACCAGGGACGGCCAGCCCCAGCATTTT.

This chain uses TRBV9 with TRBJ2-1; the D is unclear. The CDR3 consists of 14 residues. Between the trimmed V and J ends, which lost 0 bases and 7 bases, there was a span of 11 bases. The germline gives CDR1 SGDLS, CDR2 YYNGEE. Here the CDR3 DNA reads TGTGCCAGCAGCGTAGGGTTGGCGCAGAATGAGCAGTTCTTC. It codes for CASSVGLAQNEQFF.

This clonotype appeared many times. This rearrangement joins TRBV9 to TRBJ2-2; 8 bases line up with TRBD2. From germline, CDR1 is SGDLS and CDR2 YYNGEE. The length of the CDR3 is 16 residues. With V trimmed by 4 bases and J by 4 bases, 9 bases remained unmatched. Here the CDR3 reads CASSHGTSGVTGELFF. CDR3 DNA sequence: TGTGCCAGCAGCCATGGAACTAGCGGTGTCACCGGGGAGCTGTTTTTT. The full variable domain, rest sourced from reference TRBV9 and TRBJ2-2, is DSGVTQTPKHLITATGQRVTLRCSPRSGDLSVYWYQQSLDQGLQFLIQYYNGEERAKGNILERFSAQQFPDLHSELNLSSLELGDSALYFCASSHGTSGVTGELFFGEGSRLTVL.

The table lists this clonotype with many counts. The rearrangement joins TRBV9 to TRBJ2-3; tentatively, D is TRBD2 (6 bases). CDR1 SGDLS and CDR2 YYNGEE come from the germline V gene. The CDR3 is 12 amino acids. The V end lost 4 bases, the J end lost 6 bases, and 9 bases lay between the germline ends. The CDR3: CASSPRGDTQYF. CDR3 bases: TGTGCCAGCAGCCCTCGGGGGGATACGCAGTATTTT. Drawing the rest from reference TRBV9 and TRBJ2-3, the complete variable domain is DSGVTQTPKHLITATGQRVTLRCSPRSGDLSVYWYQQSLDQGLQFLIQYYNGEERAKGNILERFSAQQFPDLHSELNLSSLELGDSALYFCASSPRGDTQYFGPGTRLTVL.

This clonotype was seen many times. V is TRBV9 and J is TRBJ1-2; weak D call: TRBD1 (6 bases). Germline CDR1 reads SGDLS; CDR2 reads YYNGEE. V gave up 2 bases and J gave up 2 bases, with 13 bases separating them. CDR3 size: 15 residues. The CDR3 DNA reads TGTGCCAGCAGCGTCCTTGGACAGCCCAACTATGGCTACACCTTC. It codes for CASSVLGQPNYGYTF.

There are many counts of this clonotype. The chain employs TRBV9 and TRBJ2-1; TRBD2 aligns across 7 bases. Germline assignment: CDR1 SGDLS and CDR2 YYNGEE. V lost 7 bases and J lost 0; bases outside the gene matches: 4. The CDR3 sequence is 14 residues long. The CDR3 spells CASARGDSYNEQFF. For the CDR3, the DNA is TGTGCCAGCGCCCGGGGGGACTCCTACAATGAGCAGTTCTTC.

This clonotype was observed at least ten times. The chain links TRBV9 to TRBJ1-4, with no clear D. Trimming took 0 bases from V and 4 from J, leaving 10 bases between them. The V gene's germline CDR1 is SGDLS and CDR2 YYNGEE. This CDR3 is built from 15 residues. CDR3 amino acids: CASSVGISFNEKLFF. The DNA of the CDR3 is TGTGCCAGCAGCGTAGGGATCTCCTTTAATGAAAAACTGTTTTTT.

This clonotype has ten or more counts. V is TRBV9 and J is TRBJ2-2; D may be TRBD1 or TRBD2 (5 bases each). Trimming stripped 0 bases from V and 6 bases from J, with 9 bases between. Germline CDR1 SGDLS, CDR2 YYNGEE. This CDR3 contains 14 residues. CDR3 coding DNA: TGTGCCAGCAGCGTAGCCCCGGGGCCCGGGGAGCTGTTTTTT. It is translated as CASSVAPGPGELFF.

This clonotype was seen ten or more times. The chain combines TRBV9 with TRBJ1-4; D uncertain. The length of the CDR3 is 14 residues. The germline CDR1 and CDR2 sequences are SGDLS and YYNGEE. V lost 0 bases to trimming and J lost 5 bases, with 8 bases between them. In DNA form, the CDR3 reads TGTGCCAGCAGCGTAGCGTCCGCGAATGAAAAACTGTTTTTT. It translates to CASSVASANEKLFF.

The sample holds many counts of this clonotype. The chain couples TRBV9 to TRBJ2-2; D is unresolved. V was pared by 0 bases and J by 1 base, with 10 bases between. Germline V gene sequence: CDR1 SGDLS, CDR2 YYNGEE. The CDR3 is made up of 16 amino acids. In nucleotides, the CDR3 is TGTGCCAGCAGCGTAGCGTCAGGCCTGAACACCGGGGAGCTGTTTTTT. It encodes CASSVASGLNTGELFF.